These 9 T cell receptor delta chains originate from one sample sequenced in a study of Vδ1+ human thymocytes. What these receptors recognize is not known. The study's findings and limits: Highly polyclonal TRG and TRD repertoires with Gaussian CDR3 length distributions appeared in thymus.

The template was reverse-transcribed extracted RNA. The CDR3 regions were amplified by multiplex PCR from V-gene primers to a constant-region primer. TCRdb reanalyzed the multiplex PCR reads using CATT. This sample has fewer than 90,000 delta-chain clones, with around 34% found just once. Sequencing input: Vdelta1+ gamma-delta thymocytes from the thymus. The subset was: FACS-sorted CD3+ TCRalphabeta- TCRVdelta1+ TCRVdelta2- thymocytes. Receptors originate from a boy in the first two years of life who had congenital heart surgery.

V gene TRDV1 combines with J gene TRDJ1; tentatively, D is TRDD2 (8 bases). This CDR3 has 20 amino acids. V lost 9 bases, J lost 1 base, and 33 bases lay in between. Germline assignment: CDR1 TSWWSYY and CDR2 QGS. The CDR3 loop reads CALVHFLRDWGCRGTDKLIF. The CDR3 nucleotides read TGTGCTCTGGTTCACTTCCTACGGGACTGGGGATGCCGGGGCACCGATAAACTCATCTTT.

This clone was observed a few times. The chain is built from TRDV1 and TRDJ1; D perhaps matches TRDD3 (6 bases). The CDR3 length is 19 residues. Germline V gives CDR1 TSWWSYY, CDR2 QGS. V lost 1 base and J 4 bases, leaving 25 bases between the germline ends. CDR3 in amino acids: CALGEPRNYPEGDHDKLIF. DNA for the CDR3: TGTGCTCTTGGGGAACCGAGAAATTACCCAGAGGGGGACCACGATAAACTCATCTTT.

A few counts support this clone. This chain uses TRDV1 with TRDJ1; D ambiguous. Trimming removed 4 bases at V and 1 base at J, with 13 bases between. The germline CDR1 and CDR2 sequences are TSWWSYY and QGS. The CDR3 loop spans 15 amino acids. The CDR3 here is CALGGLVGPTDKLIF. In DNA form, the CDR3 reads TGTGCTCTTGGGGGACTCGTAGGGCCCACCGATAAACTCATCTTT.

This clone was picked up a small number of times. The chain recombines TRDV1 with TRDJ1; TRDD3 agrees at 13 bases. The germline CDR1 and CDR2 sequences are TSWWSYY and QGS. Unmatched junction bases numbered 16, after V lost 0 bases and J lost 3 bases. The CDR3 runs 21 residues. The CDR3 reads CALGELTHLYWGIRVSDKLIF. The CDR3 coding sequence is TGTGCTCTTGGGGAACTTACCCATCTCTACTGGGGGATACGAGTATCCGATAAACTCATCTTT.

This clone was found a few times. V gene TRDV1 combines with J gene TRDJ1, with 11 bases aligning to TRDD3. CDR1 TSWWSYY and CDR2 QGS come from the germline V gene. V shed 0 bases and J 1 base; nucleotides not matched to a gene: 28. The CDR3 contains 25 residues. CDR3 sequence reads: CALGELWPSSGVGGYAYPFTDKLIF. The CDR3 coding sequence is TGTGCTCTTGGGGAACTGTGGCCTTCCTCCGGAGTTGGGGGATACGCGTATCCCTTCACCGATAAACTCATCTTT.

Worth noting for this clone: This sample also contains other DNA sequences that code for the same CDR3. V usage is TRDV2 and J usage is TRDJ1, with TRDD3 matching over 7 bases. This CDR3 has 16 residues. V shed 0 bases and J 11 bases; nucleotides not matched to a gene: 17. In germline, CDR1 is GEAIGNYY, CDR2 EKD. The CDR3, as DNA: TGTGCCTGTGACACCACTGCCTATTTAAGGGGGATTAGGCTCATCTTT. Residues: CACDTTAYLRGIRLIF.

The chain carries TRDV1 and TRDJ1; perhaps TRDD3 as D (5 bases). The CDR3 has 13 amino acids. Between the trimmed V and J ends, which lost 0 bases and 9 bases, there was a span of 11 bases. CDR1 and CDR2 (germline): TSWWSYY, QGS. The CDR3 spells CALGELRGGQLIF. CDR3 in DNA: TGTGCTCTTGGGGAACTTAGGGGGGGCCAACTCATCTTT.

The gene calls are TRDV1 and TRDJ1; 8 bases are a match to TRDD3. V gave up 2 bases and J gave up 0 bases; unmatched junction bases: 17. The CDR3 has 20 residues. Germline-derived CDR1 and CDR2 are TSWWSYY and QGS. This chain's CDR3 is CALGEGTVPPYWGYTDKLIF. As DNA, the CDR3 is TGTGCTCTTGGGGAAGGCACGGTCCCCCCGTACTGGGGGTACACCGATAAACTCATCTTT.

This clone was found a few times. The chain recombines TRDV1 with TRDJ1; 12 nucleotides align to TRDD3. This CDR3 comprises 19 residues. Trimming at V came to 3 bases and at J to 11 bases, leaving 22 bases not matched to a gene. The germline V gene has CDR1 TSWWSYY and CDR2 QGS. CDR3 region: CALGDNNFLPLLGDTLLIF. CDR3 in DNA: TGTGCTCTTGGGGACAACAACTTCCTACCTCTACTGGGGGATACACTTCTCATCTTT.